This is a list of T cell receptor beta chains from one sample in a study of T-cell reconstitution after alpha-beta-depleted transplantation in children. TCRdb reanalysed the PCR reads using MiXCR and keeps one entry per CDR3 protein. The table records around 580,000 distinct CDR3 sequences, 20% to 25% of them present only once. The sample was PBMCs, mostly from graft donor cells, taken 360 days after TCRalphabeta/CD19-depleted stem cell transplant. These receptors originate from a boy younger than two who had a stem cell transplant for acute myeloid leukemia, so the T cells may come from the graft donor. The CDR3 runs from the conserved cysteine through the conserved F or W. The D gene is left open where the match is weak. Clone size is not always given. Where it is, it says once, few, many or a class for expanded clones.

abundance | len | d_gene | v_gene | CDR3aa
few | 15 | NA | TRBV6-5 | CASSYGVDSGDGYTF
many | 16 | TRBD2 | TRBV7-2 | CASSLETGTSYNEQFF
once | 22 | TRBD2 | TRBV7-1 | CASSSLILAGGPTGTNSREQFF
many | 14 | NA | TRBV6-5 | CASSWGASSETQYF
many | 15 | TRBD1 | TRBV29-1 | CSAGGGTGAYNEQFF
many | 17 | NA | TRBV11-2 | CASSQLRGGISNYGYTF
many | 16 | TRBD2 | TRBV5-1 | CASSLPKSGGHNEQFF
few | 14 | NA | TRBV27 | CASGALQNTGELFF
many | 13 | TRBD1 | TRBV15 | CATARQGVYEQYF
few | 15 | NA | TRBV6-1 | CASSAGTPSSYEQYF
NA | 18 | TRBD1 | TRBV27 | CASSTGTGGLGTYNEQFF
NA | 13 | NA | TRBV2 | CASLVRLSTEAFF
many | 15 | NA | TRBV5-1 | CASSLEGGSYNEQFF
many | 15 | NA | TRBV5-5 | CASSLAEHDIYGYTF
many | 13 | NA | TRBV5-1 | CASSTRQFLEQFF
NA | 13 | NA | TRBV13 | CASSPVPIDTQYF
NA | 15 | NA | TRBV3-1 | CASSQDLGSQETQYF
many | 13 | NA | TRBV20-1 | CSARSITGQPQHF
few | 14 | TRBD1 | TRBV12-3/TRBV12-4 | CASSLRDRFSEQYF
many | 14 | NA | TRBV12-3/TRBV12-4 | CASSLNSGTGELFF
NA | 14 | TRBD2 | TRBV13 | CASSLLSGGHEQYF
few | 17 | TRBD2 | TRBV7-6 | CASSPNMETSPYNEQFF
many | 11 | NA | TRBV29-1 | CSGGGNYGYTF
NA | 15 | TRBD2 | TRBV28 | CASRRGLAGGNEQFF
many | 15 | TRBD2 | TRBV7-2 | CASTPSGGANNEQFF
few | 16 | NA | TRBV15 | CATRAQGPTITDTQYF
NA | 16 | NA | TRBV11-2 | CASSPPSSVGKETQYF
few | 13 | NA | TRBV6-1 | CASRRTDTGELFF
NA | 16 | NA | TRBV5-1 | CASSSRGPLSSYEQYF
many | 14 | NA | TRBV4-3 | CASSQEQVNSPLHF
NA | 15 | TRBD1 | TRBV6-2/TRBV6-3 | CASSKLRDRQETQYF
NA | 17 | NA | TRBV20-1 | CSARTGTLQRGTGELFF
few | 13 | TRBD1 | TRBV5-1 | CASRQGANGELFF
few | 14 | NA | TRBV11-2 | CASSHDSAIYEQYF
many | 14 | NA | TRBV6-2/TRBV6-3 | CASSFGTANTEAFF
many | 15 | TRBD2 | TRBV20-1 | CSARVRRGDTGELFF
many | 16 | NA | TRBV6-5 | CASSYGLGARTGELFF
NA | 19 | TRBD2 | TRBV2 | CASSERYPVLAANTGELFF
once | 17 | NA | TRBV6-2/TRBV6-3 | CASSYSGLRTAYNEQFF
few | 17 | NA | TRBV27 | CASSLGWGAAGANVLTF
NA | 16 | TRBD1 | TRBV4-3 | CASSQVAGTANYGYTF
NA | 16 | TRBD2 | TRBV10-3 | CAISEITSGGWDEQFF
few | 15 | TRBD2 | TRBV29-1 | CSVEAGRGGYNEQFF
NA | 16 | TRBD2 | TRBV3-1 | CASSQDSSGGTDTQYF
few | 14 | TRBD1 | TRBV12-3/TRBV12-4 | CASSLGTGDRWQYF
NA | 13 | TRBD1 | TRBV20-1 | CSARGQDQETQYF